This entry describes one T cell receptor beta chain. This clonotype has at least ten counts. Its antigen is not yet known. Per-nucleotide qualities are absent, and no much larger clonotype sits a single base away. Receptors were amplified or captured by 5' RACE. Instrument on record: Illumina HiSeq 2000. A universal primer binding site was introduced by template switching, and a unique molecular identifier was present in the final cDNA, enabling accurate counting of TCR cDNA molecules. First-strand cDNA for TCR alpha and beta chains was synthesized from specific primers in the conserved constant-segment region. Each cDNA library was double barcoded, with a SMART-Mk sample barcode plus Illumina barcodes, to control for contamination. TruSeq adapter sequences, together with Illumina sample barcodes, were added in two successive PCR steps. The Illumina HiSeq platform was used with custom primers to sequence TCR alpha and beta cDNA libraries. The authors' pipeline ran thus. MiGEC was used to process raw reads and extract unique molecular identifiers, and MiXCR was used to find CDR3 positions. For each individual, recombination models were inferred using an EM algorithm with the repgenHMM and IGoR tools. Shared clonotype analysis was performed with the tcR package in R, normalizing sharing by the product of cloneset sizes. To study raw recombination free of thymic and clonal selection effects, out-of-frame nonproductive sequences were analyzed. TCRdb redid the processing of the public reads, applying fastp at Q25 and MiXCR, and retained in-frame beta chains. Each entry merges the rows of one CDR3 protein and shows their most common DNA and genes. The V and J calls, along with clone size, are taken from TCRdb and not from the paper's own processing. The sample contains around 570,000 distinct CDR3 sequences, approximately 9.6% of them found a single time. More than 2.5% of the sample goes to the ten largest clones.

All donors were healthy Caucasians. The twin cohort comprised three pairs of female monozygotic twins, all aged roughly 18 to 30 years. The RNA used for TCR libraries was isolated from peripheral blood mononuclear cells. Based on the germline V gene, the CDR1 and CDR2 sequences are SNHLY and FYNNEI. Here V drops 3 bases and J drops 5 bases, and the junction holds 5 bases not matched to any gene. From the cysteine up to the phenylalanine, the CDR3 has a length of 14 residues. Only the CDR3 DNA is retained, 42 bases long and in frame from the first base. This entry belongs to a study of identical twins (dated by TCRdb to 2016 to 2017). As for the study more broadly: The study deep-sequenced TCR alpha and beta repertoires from monozygotic twins, unrelated adults of various ages and cord blood to test whether fetal clonotypes persist. To rule out contamination, replicate twin experiments were performed at different times with different library preparation protocols. Points the paper makes about the study in general: Compared with coincidental sharing between unrelated individuals, out-of-frame TCR alpha sequences shared between twins showed an excess of sequences with low generation probability. Fewer insertions were carried by abundant cord blood beta clonotypes; a weaker similar trend was observed in young adult naive repertoires, while no such trend was observed in memory repertoires. Excess twin sharing in beta out-of-frame sequences was weaker because fewer shared sequences lowered the signal-to-noise ratio. Zero-insertion analyses could be partly confounded by invariant T cells such as MAIT and iNKT, though diverse VJ usage argued against such confounding for most clonotypes. Because the same donors could not be followed over many years, the conclusions depended on cross-sectional statistical analysis. Recombination models systematically underestimated out-of-frame TCR alpha sharing in monozygotic twins but agreed with sharing between unrelated individuals.

These same data were also listed under a study on yellow fever vaccine responses in identical twins. As described in the second report: According to the authors, the vaccine-induced T cell response in identical twins seemed to be partly convergent and partly specific to each individual. In the study, vaccine-responding T cell clones were precisely tracked in identical twins.

Recombination joined TRBV2 with TRBJ2-3; TRBD2 lines up with 7 middle nucleotides. This sequence was found in a woman under 30 in good health. The sequenced sample consisted of PBMCs. In nucleotides, the sequence is TGTGCCAGCAGTGATAGGCGGGGGAGAGATACGCAGTATTTT. Its protein product is CASSDRRGRDTQYF.